The 27 T cell receptor beta chains below were found in one sample sequenced in a study of CD8 T cells in Susac syndrome. Random hexamers were used to reverse transcribe the RNA input (about 0.5 to 1 ug). TCRdb itself ran the immunoSEQ multiplex PCR reads through MiXCR, one entry per CDR3 protein. Of a few hundred thousand distinct CDR3 sequences listed, about 85% were seen once; the top ten hold over 0.1%. The source material was CD8+ T cells from PBMCs. The receptors here all came from a human donor with multiple sclerosis.

The chain employs TRBV5-1 and TRBJ2-7; the match to TRBD1 covers 8 bases. Germline assignment: CDR1 SGHRS and CDR2 YFSETQ. The CDR3 extends over 17 amino acids. V gave up 4 bases and J gave up 4 bases; unmatched junction bases: 16. This chain's CDR3 is CASSKDRALGRGYEQYF. Written as DNA, the CDR3 is TGCGCCAGCAGCAAGGACAGGGCCCTAGGGCGAGGGTACGAGCAGTACTTC.

V usage is TRBV30 and J usage is TRBJ2-4; D could derive from TRBD1 or TRBD2 (5 bases each). There are 11 residues in the CDR3. The germline V and J ends were trimmed by 0 bases and 15 bases, with 12 bases remaining between them. Germline V CDR1 and CDR2: GTSNPN, SVGIG (reference sequence). CDR3 DNA sequence: TGTGCCTGGAGTGTAGAGGGGAACGGGTACTTC. It codes for CAWSVEGNGYF. Full variable domain (outside the CDR3, taken from reference TRBV30 and TRBJ2-4): SQTIHQWPATLVQPVGSPLSLECTVEGTSNPNLYWYRQAAGRGLQLLFYSVGIGQISSEVPQNLSASRPQDRQFILSSKKLLLSDSGFYLCAWSVEGNGYFGAGTRLSVL.

The rearrangement links TRBV7-9 to TRBJ2-2; 11 bases are a match to TRBD2. With V trimmed by 5 bases and J by 5 bases, 13 bases remained unmatched. CDR3 length equals 18 residues. CDR1 is SEHNR, CDR2 FQNEAQ, per germline (reference sequence). In nucleotides, the CDR3 is TGTGCCAGCAGCACCACTGCCGGGACTAGCGGTGTTACCGGGGAGCTGTTTTTT. Translated, it gives CASSTTAGTSGVTGELFF.

The chain carries TRBV5-1 and TRBJ2-1; a possible D gene is TRBD1 (5 bases). The ends were cut back, 2 bases at V and 3 bases at J, with 6 bases in the middle. The CDR3 runs to 13 residues. Germline values: CDR1 SGHRS, CDR2 YFSETQ. The CDR3 protein is CASSFRDYNEQFF. CDR3 sequence (DNA): TGCGCCAGCAGCTTCAGGGACTACAATGAGCAGTTCTTC.

About this clonotype: The junction differs from germline at one of its ends, possibly a read error. V usage is TRBV7-7 and J usage is TRBJ2-1; D is uncertain. The V gene's germline CDR1 is SSHAT and CDR2 FNYEAQ (reference sequence). CDR3 length: 13 residues. The CDR3 coding sequence is TGTGCTAGCAGCTTAAAGGGATACAATGAGCAGTTCTTC. Translated, it gives CASSLKGYNEQFF.

The chain joins TRBV10-3 to TRBJ2-5; 9 nucleotides line up with TRBD2. This CDR3 has 17 amino acids. Germline V gene data show CDR1 as ENHRY and CDR2 as SYGVKD. V shed 0 bases, J shed 3 bases, and the junction held 8 bases outside the gene matches. The CDR3 region has the DNA TGTGCCATCAGTGAGTCGCTTTCTAGCGGGGCAAAAGAGACCCAGTACTTC. This codes for CAISESLSSGAKETQYF.

The CDR3 spells CATSDLVALPQYF. CDR3 nucleotides: TGTGCCACCAGTGATTTGGTGGCTCTGCCGCAGTATTTT. The chain uses TRBV24-1 and TRBJ2-3; D gene ambiguous. Looked up from germline, CDR1 is KGHDR and CDR2 is SFDVKD. V lost 0 bases to trimming and J lost 10 bases, with 10 bases between them. There are 13 residues in the CDR3.

The chain uses TRBV2 and TRBJ2-5; D unclear. The CDR3 runs to 12 residues. Germline loops: CDR1 SNHLY, CDR2 FYNNEI. V was shortened by 7 bases and J by 5 bases, with 11 bases between the two germline ends. The CDR3 sequence: CASILVRETQYF. The CDR3 DNA reads as TGTGCCAGCATCCTCGTGCGGGAGACCCAGTACTTC.

The chain recombines TRBV14 with TRBJ1-1; no firm D call. Germline-derived CDR1 and CDR2 are SGHDN and FVKESK. V dropped 1 base and J dropped 11 bases, with 8 bases sitting between them. There are 11 residues in the CDR3. CDR3 nucleotide sequence: TGTGCCAGCAGCCAAGGACTCCAGGCTTTCTTT. Translation: CASSQGLQAFF.

V usage is TRBV28 and J usage is TRBJ2-7; 7 bases match TRBD2. Germline values: CDR1 MDHEN, CDR2 SYDVKM. Trimming at V came to 6 bases and at J to 3 bases, leaving 11 bases not matched to a gene. The CDR3 covers 15 residues. CDR3: CASSPIREGYYEQYF. The CDR3 DNA reads TGTGCCAGCAGCCCCATTAGGGAGGGTTACTACGAGCAGTACTTC.

The rearrangement links TRBV7-9 to TRBJ1-2; D is unclear. V was trimmed by 4 bases and J by 4 bases, leaving 7 bases between them. This CDR3 spans 12 amino acids. Germline V gene lookup returns CDR1 SEHNR and CDR2 FQNEAQ (reference sequence). The CDR3 here is CASSSTPYGYTF. DNA of the CDR3: TGTGCCAGCAGCTCCACCCCCTATGGCTACACCTTC.

V gene TRBV12-5 combines with J gene TRBJ2-3; no clear D. The CDR3 has 15 amino acids. CDR1 and CDR2 from the germline V gene are LGHNT and FRNRAP. Between the trimmed V and J ends, which lost 1 base and 3 bases, there was a span of 11 bases. CDR3 in amino acids: CASGLEGSSTDTQYF. The CDR3 nucleotides are TGTGCTAGTGGTTTGGAAGGGTCCTCTACAGATACGCAGTATTTT.

The chain couples TRBV3-1 to TRBJ2-1, with D perhaps assigned TRBD1 or TRBD2 (5 bases each). The germline V and J ends were trimmed by 0 bases and 5 bases, with 14 bases remaining between them. CDR1 and CDR2 (germline): LGHDT, YNNKEL (reference sequence). The CDR3 is 16 residues long. The CDR3, as DNA: TGTGCCAGCAGCCAAGAATTGGGGGATCCAAACAATGAGCAGTTCTTC. It specifies CASSQELGDPNNEQFF.

The DNA for the CDR3 is TGTGCCAGCAGCCCAATAGATTATGAGGAGCGGGACTACCAAGAGACCCAGTACTTC. It specifies CASSPIDYEERDYQETQYF. This chain links TRBV7-9 with TRBJ2-5; 7 bases match TRBD2. CDR1 and CDR2 from the germline V gene are SEHNR and FQNEAQ (reference sequence). V shed 5 bases and J 0 bases; nucleotides not matched to a gene: 18. This CDR3 is built from 19 residues. The whole variable domain, remainder taken from reference TRBV7-9 and TRBJ2-5, is DTGVSQNPRHKITKRGQNVTFRCDPISEHNRLYWYRQTLGQGPEFLTYFQNEAQLEKSRLLSDRFSAERPKGSFSTLEIQRTEQGDSAMYLCASSPIDYEERDYQETQYFGPGTRLLVL.

This chain connects TRBV29-1 to TRBJ2-5, with 7 positions matching TRBD1. The CDR3 has 15 residues. Germline V CDR1 and CDR2: SQVTM, ANQGSEA. Unmatched junction bases numbered 6, after V lost 2 bases and J lost 0 bases. As DNA, the CDR3 is TGCAGCGTTGAATCCGGGACAGCCAACCAAGAGACCCAGTACTTC. As protein: CSVESGTANQETQYF.

Of note for this clonotype: The junction shows a germline mismatch at one end, possibly a read error. J is TRBJ2-2 and V is TRBV5-4; possibly TRBD2 for D (6 bases). This CDR3 has 15 residues. CDR1 and CDR2 from the germline V gene are SGHNT and YYREEE (reference sequence). The CDR3 nucleotides are TGTACCAGCAGCTTCTTGCGGGAGAACACCGGGGAGCTGTTTTTT. Its protein product is CTSSFLRENTGELFF.

The chain carries TRBV28 and TRBJ2-1; D may be TRBD1 or TRBD2 (5 bases each). Germline CDR1 MDHEN, CDR2 SYDVKM. This CDR3 is built from 13 residues. The V and J ends lost 4 bases and 4 bases respectively, with 8 bases between them. The CDR3, as DNA: TGTGCCAGCAGTTGGGACCAGTACAATGAGCAGTTCTTC. This translates into CASSWDQYNEQFF.

The V gene is TRBV19, the J gene TRBJ1-2, with no clear D. Trimming took off 0 bases at V and 4 bases at J, with 12 bases between the two ends. This CDR3 is 15 amino acids long. CDR1 is LNHDA, CDR2 SQIVND, per germline (reference sequence). The CDR3 DNA sequence: TGTGCCAGTAGTATAGATCTGGAGGAGTTCTATGGCTACACCTTC. Protein product: CASSIDLEEFYGYTF. Filled out from reference TRBV19 and TRBJ1-2, the complete variable domain reads DGGITQSPKYLFRKEGQNVTLSCEQNLNHDAMYWYRQDPGQGLRLIYYSQIVNDFQKGDIAEGYSVSREKKESFPLTVTSAQKNPTAFYLCASSIDLEEFYGYTFGSGTRLTVV.

The rearrangement joins TRBV20-1 to TRBJ2-1; TRBD2 matches 10 bases. Unmatched junction bases numbered 20, after V lost 6 bases and J lost 6 bases. The CDR3 is 18 amino acids. In germline, CDR1 is DFQATT, CDR2 SNEGSKA (reference sequence). This CDR3 is CSATIGSSGRVWGNEQFF. CDR3 nucleotide sequence: TGCAGTGCAACCATTGGGTCTAGCGGGAGAGTGTGGGGCAATGAGCAGTTCTTC.

The chain recombines TRBV28 with TRBJ2-1; no clear D. Germline loops: CDR1 MDHEN, CDR2 SYDVKM. V lost 5 bases to trimming and J lost 6 bases, with 20 bases between them. The CDR3 spans 16 residues. CDR3 DNA sequence: TGTGCCAGCAGTCCTAACCCCCTACTAAGGGCCAATGAGCAGTTCTTC. Translated: CASSPNPLLRANEQFF.

This clonotype was observed a handful of times. This chain joins TRBV7-8 and TRBJ2-1, with D unclear. The V end lost 5 bases, the J end lost 8 bases, and 16 bases lay between the germline ends. This CDR3 contains 14 residues. Germline V gives CDR1 SGHVS, CDR2 FQNEAQ. CDR3 DNA: TGTGCCAGCAGCGGACCTCTAGGAGACGATGAGCAGTTCTTC. Translation: CASSGPLGDDEQFF.

The rearrangement joins TRBV2 to TRBJ2-7; D may be TRBD1 (5 bases). The length of the CDR3 is 10 residues. The germline V gene has CDR1 SNHLY and CDR2 FYNNEI. V shed 6 bases and J shed 7 bases, with 7 bases lying between them. The CDR3 here is CASRTEEQYF. DNA of the CDR3: TGTGCCAGCAGGACAGAAGAGCAGTACTTC.

The chain combines TRBV29-1 with TRBJ2-3; the D gene could be TRBD1 or TRBD2 (7 bases each). Trimming removed 0 bases at V and 5 bases at J, with 21 bases between. CDR1 is SQVTM, CDR2 ANQGSEA, per germline. This CDR3 is 17 amino acids long. The CDR3 bases are TGCAGCGTTGAAGATAGCTTCAGGGGGAGGGTTGGAGATACGCAGTATTTT. Amino acid sequence: CSVEDSFRGRVGDTQYF.

V gene TRBV2 combines with J gene TRBJ2-7; D call uncertain. Germline lookup yields CDR1 SNHLY and CDR2 FYNNEI. The CDR3 runs to 14 residues. Trimming took 7 bases from V and 3 from J, leaving 16 bases between them. In DNA form, the CDR3 reads TGTGCCAGCACCAACCCAAAGAGGTACTACGAGCAGTACTTC. It codes for CASTNPKRYYEQYF.

The chain carries TRBV27 and TRBJ1-2; TRBD1 is a possible D gene (6 bases). Per the germline V gene, CDR1 is MNHEY and CDR2 is SMNVEV (reference sequence). The CDR3 sequence is 14 residues long. V was trimmed by 5 bases and J by 8 bases, leaving 18 bases between them. CDR3 bases: TGTGCCAGCAGTCCGAACAGGGTTGGTGGCGGCTACACCTTC. Amino acids: CASSPNRVGGGYTF.

The V gene is TRBV7-9, the J gene TRBJ2-1, with 7 bases aligning to TRBD2. The CDR3 is 13 residues long. Germline loops: CDR1 SEHNR, CDR2 FQNEAQ (reference sequence). Unmatched junction bases numbered 6, after V lost 7 bases and J lost 6 bases. Written as DNA, the CDR3 is TGTGCCAGCATGGGCGGGAGTCCCAATGAGCAGTTCTTC. Protein: CASMGGSPNEQFF.

The chain joins TRBV20-1 to TRBJ2-7, with D unresolved. The germline V and J ends were trimmed by 0 bases and 4 bases, with 16 bases remaining between them. There are 15 residues in the CDR3. Looked up from germline, CDR1 is DFQATT and CDR2 is SNEGSKA (reference sequence). The CDR3 here is CSARDRAGGSYEQYF. The CDR3 nucleotides read TGCAGTGCTAGAGATCGGGCCGGTGGAAGTTACGAGCAGTACTTC.